Each of the 6 T cell receptor beta chains below was sequenced from the same sample in a study of post-analysis software for immune sequencing data. The antigens for these receptors are not known. The library was made from cDNA and included unique molecular identifiers. TCRdb itself ran the PCR reads through MiXCR, one entry per CDR3 protein. This repertoire shows hundreds of thousands of distinct CDR3 sequences, about 32% found once; its top ten account for approximately 0.6%. Study conclusions and caveats: Patients showed TRBV5-6, TRBV5-1 and TRBV20-1 among roughly 5 TRBV segments more frequent than in controls.

The sequenced sample consisted of blood. These receptors were taken from a girl aged 5 to 17 with multiple sclerosis.

V gene TRBV10-3 combines with J gene TRBJ1-5; 9 bases agree with TRBD1. The germline gives CDR1 ENHRY, CDR2 SYGVKD. This CDR3 is built from 15 residues. Trimming took 6 bases from V and 6 from J; bases not matched to a gene: 9. Written as DNA, the CDR3 is TGTGCCATCAGCGAGACAGGGGGAGGAGGTCAGCCCCAGCATTTT. It yields the protein CAISETGGGGQPQHF.

This chain links TRBV28 with TRBJ1-4; 7 bases fit TRBD1. V shed 8 bases, J shed 4 bases, and the junction held 4 bases outside the gene matches. CDR1 and CDR2 from the germline V gene are MDHEN and SYDVKM. The CDR3 has 13 amino acids. The CDR3 sequence: CASGRDSNEKLFF. The CDR3 nucleotides are TGTGCCAGCGGCCGGGACAGTAATGAAAAACTGTTTTTT. Based on the CDR3 plus reference TRBV28 and TRBJ1-4, the full variable domain is DVKVTQSSRYLVKRTGEKVFLECVQDMDHENMFWYRQDPGLGLRLIYFSYDVKMKEKGDIPEGYSVSREKKERFSLILESASTNQTSMYLCASGRDSNEKLFFGSGTQLSVL.

V is TRBV4-1 and J is TRBJ1-2; maybe TRBD1 (5 bases). The germline V gene encodes CDR1 MGHRA and CDR2 YSYEKL. Trimming shortened V by 0 bases and J by 3 bases, and 11 bases separated the two germline ends. This CDR3 is built from 15 residues. CDR3 coding DNA: TGCGCCAGCAGCCAAGAGACAGACGCATACTATGGCTACACCTTC. It translates to CASSQETDAYYGYTF.

The chain recombines TRBV5-1 with TRBJ2-1; D may correspond to TRBD1 or TRBD2 (5 bases each). TRBJ2-7 matches the DNA end more closely, so the J call is doubtful. The CDR3 consists of 17 residues. The germline CDR1 and CDR2 sequences are SGHRS and YFSETQ. The CDR3 DNA follows: TGCGCCAGCAGCTTGGAAAGGGGACGGCCCCTCTACAATGAGCAGTACTTC. Amino acids: CASSLERGRPLYNEQYF.

The chain couples TRBV10-3 to TRBJ2-5; 9 bases are a match to TRBD2. Germline CDR1 ENHRY, CDR2 SYGVKD. V shed 4 bases and J 1 base; nucleotides not matched to a gene: 4. This CDR3 spans 15 amino acids. The CDR3 loop is CAISATSGIQETQYF. CDR3 DNA sequence: TGTGCCATCAGTGCGACTAGCGGAATCCAAGAGACCCAGTACTTC.

The J gene is TRBJ2-3, the V gene TRBV12-3 or TRBV12-4, with TRBD2 identical over 13 bases. The CDR3 sequence is 17 residues long. V trimming: 5 bases; J trimming: 2 bases; junction bases outside the gene matches: 7. For the CDR3, the DNA is TGTGCCAGCAGTCCCACCGGGACTAGCGGGACCACAGATACGCAGTATTTT. Its translation is CASSPTGTSGTTDTQYF.